The 10 T cell receptor beta chains reported below all come from one sample, sequenced in a study of blood T cell repertoires in COVID-19. Only in-frame clones appear in the TCRdb table, and some are missing; sequencing was by immunoSEQ multiplex PCR. Among 250,000 to 350,000 clones listed, around 90% were seen once. Sample: peripheral blood. These receptors were taken from a woman in her forties who had recovered from COVID-19.

V gene TRBV3-1 (or the pseudogene TRBV3-2) combines with J gene TRBJ2-3; TRBD2 matches 7 bases. Germline V gives CDR1 LGHDT, CDR2 YNNKEL (reference sequence). CDR3 length equals 15 residues. Trimming took 5 bases from V and 0 from J; bases not matched to a gene: 5. The CDR3 nucleotides are TGTGCCAGCAGCAACATAGCGGGTAGCACAGATACGCAGTATTTT. Translated, it gives CASSNIAGSTDTQYF.

The V gene is TRBV6-1, the J gene TRBJ2-1, with 10 bases matching TRBD1. J was trimmed by 8 bases and V by 6 bases; bases with no gene match: 7. The V gene's germline CDR1 is MNHNS and CDR2 SASEGT. The CDR3 runs to 14 residues. CDR3 nucleotides: TGTGCCAGCAGCCGGGACAGGGGTGGGGATGAGCAGTTCTTC. Protein: CASSRDRGGDEQFF.

This chain joins TRBV29-1 and TRBJ2-1; 9 nucleotides match TRBD1. Trimming at V came to 8 bases and at J to 4 bases, leaving 6 bases not matched to a gene. Germline CDR1 and CDR2: SQVTM and ANQGSEA. This CDR3 has 13 residues. The CDR3 nucleotides read TGCAGCCTCGGGACAGGGAAGTACAATGAGCAGTTCTTC. As protein: CSLGTGKYNEQFF.

This rearrangement joins TRBV3-1 (or the pseudogene TRBV3-2) to TRBJ2-7; 8 positions match TRBD2. V shed 4 bases, J shed 2 bases, and the junction held 4 bases outside the gene matches. The CDR3 has 14 amino acids. Germline CDR1 LGHDT, CDR2 YNNKEL (reference sequence). CDR3 nucleotides: TGTGCCAGCAGCCTCCCGGGGGGGACCTACGAGCAGTACTTC. It codes for CASSLPGGTYEQYF.

The CDR3 region has the DNA TGTGCCAGCAGTGGACAGGGGTCCACCGGGGAGCTGTTTTTT. This gives the protein CASSGQGSTGELFF. The genes are TRBV2 and TRBJ2-2, with TRBD1 matching over 8 bases. Germline CDR1 SNHLY, CDR2 FYNNEI. Losses at the gene ends were 4 bases for V and 4 bases for J; bases not matched to a gene: 2. The CDR3 runs to 14 residues.

The chain links TRBV10-2 to TRBJ2-5, with D perhaps matching TRBD2 (6 bases). This CDR3 is 13 amino acids long. Germline V gene sequence: CDR1 WSHSY, CDR2 SAAADI. Trimming shortened V by 5 bases and J by 5 bases, and 12 bases separated the two germline ends. The CDR3 DNA is TGCGCCAGCAGTATGACTAGTTGGGAGACCCAGTACTTC. Translation: CASSMTSWETQYF.

The rearrangement uses TRBV7-2 and TRBJ2-7; TRBD2 aligns across 8 bases. The CDR3 contains 15 residues. Per the germline V gene, CDR1 is SGHTA and CDR2 is FQGNSA. The J segment lost 7 bases and the V segment lost 5 bases, leaving 13 bases of the junction unmatched. CDR3 coding DNA: TGTGCCAGCAGCCCGGGAGGGGGAGCCACGGGGGAGCAGTACTTC. Translated: CASSPGGGATGEQYF.

The chain couples TRBV9 to TRBJ2-7; 9 bases fit TRBD1. Losses at the gene ends were 1 base for V and 2 bases for J; bases not matched to a gene: 7. Germline CDR1 SGDLS, CDR2 YYNGEE. CDR3 length: 16 residues. CDR3 amino acids: CASSVSNRGHAYEQYF. CDR3 DNA: TGTGCCAGCAGCGTAAGTAACAGGGGGCATGCCTACGAGCAGTACTTC. The full variable domain, rest sourced from reference TRBV9 and TRBJ2-7, is DSGVTQTPKHLITATGQRVTLRCSPRSGDLSVYWYQQSLDQGLQFLIQYYNGEERAKGNILERFSAQQFPDLHSELNLSSLELGDSALYFCASSVSNRGHAYEQYFGPGTRLTVT.

The CDR3 sequence is CASSLGGGPGDTQYF. In DNA, the CDR3 is TGTGCCAGCAGTTTGGGGGGTGGCCCGGGAGATACGCAGTATTTT. The V and J genes are TRBV28 and TRBJ2-3, with D perhaps TRBD2 (6 bases). Germline V gene data show CDR1 as MDHEN and CDR2 as SYDVKM. V shed 3 bases and J shed 5 bases, with 15 bases lying between them. The CDR3 has 15 amino acids.

V gene TRBV29-1 combines with J gene TRBJ2-5; 9 nucleotides agree with TRBD1. Trimming removed 7 bases from V and 4 bases from J; junction bases left unmatched: 4. The CDR3 has 12 amino acids. Per germline, CDR1 SQVTM and CDR2 ANQGSEA. CDR3 loop: CSARTGVETQYF. For the CDR3, the DNA is TGCAGCGCCAGGACAGGGGTAGAGACCCAGTACTTC.